This passage covers 6 T cell receptor beta chains from one sample sequenced in a study of OX40 agonist ivuxolimab in advanced cancers. Some clones are missing from TCRdb's copy, which holds only in-frame ones; the method was immunoSEQ multiplex PCR. The sample records approximately 99,000 clones, 94% being singletons. The input for sequencing was CD4+ or CD8+ T cells sorted from blood, taken in a trial of the OX40 agonist ivuxolimab. The source of these receptors is an adult with an advanced solid tumor such as melanoma, head and neck, liver or kidney cancer.

The rearrangement links TRBV11-2 to TRBJ2-1, with TRBD2 matching 10 bases. Unmatched junction bases numbered 10, after V lost 5 bases and J lost 6 bases. CDR1 and CDR2 (germline): SGHAT, FQNNGV. This CDR3 has 16 residues. The CDR3 is CASSRASGSPSNEQFF. The CDR3 nucleotides read TGTGCCAGCAGCCGAGCTAGCGGGAGCCCATCCAATGAGCAGTTCTTC.

This rearrangement joins TRBV11-2 to TRBJ2-2, with D possibly being TRBD2 (6 bases). V shed 6 bases and J shed 1 base, with 12 bases lying between them. The CDR3 spans 15 residues. Looked up from germline, CDR1 is SGHAT and CDR2 is FQNNGV. For the CDR3, the DNA is TGTGCCAGCAGACCACCGGGACTGAACACCGGGGAGCTGTTTTTT. Translated: CASRPPGLNTGELFF.

This clone was recorded once. The chain couples TRBV28 to TRBJ2-7; D is undetermined. Germline CDR1 MDHEN, CDR2 SYDVKM. V was shortened by 5 bases and J by 2 bases, with 13 bases between the two germline ends. The CDR3 has 14 residues. The CDR3 sequence is CASSKAAIPYEQYF. The CDR3 bases are TGTGCCAGCAGTAAAGCAGCGATCCCCTACGAGCAGTACTTC. Complete variable domain (other parts from reference TRBV28 and TRBJ2-7): DVKVTQSSRYLVKRTGEKVFLECVQDMDHENMFWYRQDPGLGLRLIYFSYDVKMKEKGDIPEGYSVSREKKERFSLILESASTNQTSMYLCASSKAAIPYEQYFGPGTRLTVT.

V gene TRBV5-6 combines with J gene TRBJ2-3; D is undetermined. Germline lookup yields CDR1 SGHDT and CDR2 YYEEEE. This CDR3 has 15 amino acids. V was pared by 1 base and J by 2 bases, with 11 bases between. The CDR3 loop is CASSLFRRYTDTQYF. CDR3 bases: TGTGCCAGCAGCTTGTTCCGTAGATACACAGATACGCAGTATTTT.

V usage is TRBV15 and J usage is TRBJ1-5, with D hard to call. CDR1 LNHNV and CDR2 YYDKDF come from the germline V gene (reference sequence). Trimming removed 1 base at V and 0 bases at J, with 13 bases between. The CDR3 is 17 residues long. DNA of the CDR3: TGTGCCACCAGCAGAGGGTATGGCTCAAATAGCAATCAGCCCCAGCATTTT. Its translation: CATSRGYGSNSNQPQHF. Looking up the rest from reference TRBV15 and TRBJ1-5 gives the full variable domain: DAMVIQNPRYQVTQFGKPVTLSCSQTLNHNVMYWYQQKSSQAPKLLFHYYDKDFNNEADTPDNFQSRRPNTSFCFLDIRSPGLGDTAMYLCATSRGYGSNSNQPQHFGDGTRLSIL.

This chain uses TRBV28 with TRBJ2-2; 12 bases fit TRBD1. The junction had 5 bases not matched to a gene; V was cut back by 6 bases and J by 6 bases. CDR3 length: 15 residues. Germline assignment: CDR1 MDHEN and CDR2 SYDVKM. The CDR3 bases are TGTGCCAGCAGGACCCGGGACAGGGGGCCCGGGGAGCTGTTTTTT. This sequence encodes CASRTRDRGPGELFF.